The T cell receptor beta chain under discussion was sequenced for a study of lymphopenia after photon versus proton radiotherapy. V gave up 3 bases and J gave up 5 bases, with 13 bases separating them. This CDR3 region has 15 residues. Germline CDR1 is LNHDA and CDR2 is SQIVND (reference sequence). Some clones are missing from TCRdb's copy, which holds only in-frame ones; the method was immunoSEQ multiplex PCR. The profile covers about 17,000 clones, with roughly 90% appearing a single time and around 1.5% taken by the ten largest. The chain combines TRBV19 with TRBJ1-4; TRBD1 is a possible D gene (6 bases). The sequence came from a woman aged 40 to 50 with cholangiocarcinoma. The material sequenced was peripheral blood, taken from a patient treated with photon-based radiotherapy. The CDR3 sequence is CASSIIAGTNEKLFF. CDR3 DNA sequence: TGTGCCAGTAGTATCATAGCGGGGACAAATGAAAAACTGTTTTTT.